The 7 T cell receptor beta chains presented below share a single source sample, sequenced in a study of blood T cell repertoires in COVID-19. Assay: immunoSEQ multiplex PCR; the TCRdb copy retains only in-frame clones and omits some. The sample lists tens of thousands of clones; roughly 86% were seen once. The sequenced sample was peripheral blood. Every receptor here comes from a human donor in a cohort sampled during active COVID-19.

The chain has TRBV5-1 and TRBJ2-3, with 7 nucleotides matching TRBD2. CDR3 length: 15 residues. Per the germline V gene, CDR1 is SGHRS and CDR2 is YFSETQ. V dropped 0 bases and J dropped 3; count of bases not matched to a gene: 4. CDR3 sequence reads: CASSLEWRGTDTQYF. CDR3 in DNA: TGCGCCAGCAGCTTGGAGTGGCGGGGGACAGATACGCAGTATTTT.

The rearrangement joins TRBV3-1 (or the pseudogene TRBV3-2) to TRBJ1-1; possibly TRBD1 for D (6 bases). CDR1 is LGHDT, CDR2 YNNKEL, per germline (reference sequence). V gave up 3 bases and J gave up 3 bases, with 14 bases separating them. The CDR3 has 15 amino acids. DNA of the CDR3: TGTGCCAGCAGCCAGGGACACAGCCGTGACACTGAAGCTTTCTTT. Its protein is CASSQGHSRDTEAFF.

The V gene is TRBV5-1, the J gene TRBJ2-3; weak D call: TRBD1 (6 bases). V lost 0 bases to trimming and J lost 5 bases, with 10 bases between them. CDR1 and CDR2 (germline): SGHRS, YFSETQ. This CDR3 is built from 14 residues. The DNA of the CDR3 is TGCGCCAGCAGCTTGGGTCAGGGGATAGATACGCAGTATTTT. Translating it yields CASSLGQGIDTQYF.

The J gene is TRBJ2-7, the V gene TRBV7-2, with TRBD2 identical over 11 bases. The CDR3 is 14 amino acids. V shed 2 bases and J 3 bases; nucleotides not matched to a gene: 0. CDR1 is SGHTA and CDR2 is FQGNSA in the germline V gene. The CDR3, as DNA: TGTGCCAGCAGCTTACTAGCGGGGGGCTACGAGCAGTACTTC. Translation gives CASSLLAGGYEQYF.

This clone was picked up one time. The rearrangement uses TRBV6-5 and TRBJ2-3; 8 bases are shared with TRBD1. The CDR3 is 15 amino acids. The germline V gene has CDR1 MNHEY and CDR2 SVGAGI. V gave up 2 bases and J gave up 4 bases; unmatched junction bases: 5. CDR3 sequence reads: CASSYTYRGADTQYF. For the CDR3, the DNA is TGTGCCAGCAGTTACACCTACAGGGGGGCAGATACGCAGTATTTT.

V is TRBV7-9 and J is TRBJ2-5, with D unresolved. CDR3 length: 13 residues. Trimming took 3 bases from V and 2 from J, leaving 7 bases between them. Germline V lookup: CDR1 SEHNR, CDR2 FQNEAQ (reference sequence). In nucleotides, the CDR3 is TGTGCCAGCAGCTTTCGAGGACAAGAGACCCAGTACTTC. It encodes CASSFRGQETQYF.

This chain uses TRBV5-6 with TRBJ2-1; TRBD1 matches at 7 bases. After removal of 4 bases from V and 16 bases from J, the junction contained 14 bases not matched to a gene. The CDR3 runs 13 residues. Germline CDR1 and CDR2: SGHDT and YYEEEE. The CDR3, as DNA: TGTGCCAGCAGCCAGTTGACAGGGTCTGGTACTTTCTTC. It specifies CASSQLTGSGTFF.